The clone carrying this TCR beta chain showed up many times. Only in-frame clones appear in the TCRdb table, and some are missing; sequencing was by immunoSEQ multiplex PCR. The data show about 160,000 clones, over 75% seen once. Ages ranged from 18 to 89 years, with residence in about 24 US areas. Germline assignment: CDR1 SGHAT and CDR2 FQNNGV. Losses at the gene ends were 3 bases for V and 0 bases for J; bases not matched to a gene: 3. This CDR3 comprises 15 residues. This specimen belongs to a study of blood T cell repertoires in COVID-19. The source of this sequence is a woman aged 40-49 years with acute COVID-19. The sequencing input was PBMCs or T cells enriched from blood (not recorded which). The gene calls are TRBV11-2 and TRBJ2-3; 7 positions match TRBD2. CDR3 protein: CASSFLSGSTDTQYF. CDR3 in DNA: TGTGCCAGCAGCTTTCTTAGCGGGAGCACAGATACGCAGTATTTT.